These 12 T cell receptor beta chains were sequenced from one sample in a study of cytomegalovirus exposure and HLA in healthy donors. It was with 60 Vbeta and 13 Jbeta primers that the PCR ran. Using immunoSEQ multiplex PCR, the repertoire was profiled, and TCRdb retains in-frame clones only, with some absent. The sample lists 150,000 or so clones; 75% to 85% were seen once. Sequencing input: PBMCs. The receptors were sampled from a man aged 30-40 years in good health and CMV-seropositive.

This chain uses TRBV6-5 with TRBJ1-2; 7 bases agree with TRBD1. Germline V gives CDR1 MNHEY, CDR2 SVGAGI. J gave up 8 bases and V 5 bases, and 5 bases lay outside the gene matches. CDR3 length: 12 amino acids. CDR3 loop: CASSPQGTGYTF. The CDR3 DNA is TGTGCCAGCAGTCCACAGGGGACGGGCTACACCTTC.

The chain couples TRBV19 to TRBJ1-2; D is unresolved. The CDR3 covers 12 residues. CDR1 is LNHDA, CDR2 SQIVND, per germline (reference sequence). The V gene lost 6 bases and the J gene lost 1 base, with 6 bases spanning the gap. CDR3 in amino acids: CASSTVNYGYTF. The CDR3, as DNA: TGTGCCAGTAGCACAGTTAACTATGGCTACACCTTC.

CDR3 bases: TGTGCCAGCAGTGAAGACAGGGTGGGCCAAGAGACCCAGTACTTC. It yields the protein CASSEDRVGQETQYF. The chain carries TRBV2 and TRBJ2-5; a weak D match, TRBD1 (6 bases). The CDR3 covers 15 residues. CDR1 SNHLY and CDR2 FYNNEI come from the germline V gene. V was shortened by 1 base and J by 1 base, with 10 bases between the two germline ends.

The rearrangement uses TRBV5-4 and TRBJ2-3, with unresolved D. V lost 0 bases, J lost 2 bases, and 10 bases lay in between. Germline V gene lookup returns CDR1 SGHNT and CDR2 YYREEE (reference sequence). The CDR3 contains 15 residues. CDR3: CASSLERRNTDTQYF. The CDR3 DNA sequence: TGTGCCAGCAGCTTGGAGAGGCGGAACACAGATACGCAGTATTTT.

This clone has just a few counts. The chain joins TRBV2 to TRBJ1-4, with a possible D match to TRBD1 (6 bases). This CDR3 spans 14 amino acids. V lost 6 bases, J lost 2 bases, and 10 bases lay in between. The germline CDR1 and CDR2 sequences are SNHLY and FYNNEI. CDR3 nucleotide sequence: TGTGCCAGCAGGGCGAGGGGGACTAATGAAAAACTGTTTTTT. Translation gives CASRARGTNEKLFF.

V usage is TRBV2 and J usage is TRBJ1-5; no clear D. Germline lookup yields CDR1 SNHLY and CDR2 FYNNEI. V was shortened by 6 bases and J by 1 base, with 13 bases between the two germline ends. The CDR3 is made up of 15 amino acids. Here the CDR3 reads CASRPTRSSNQPQHF. CDR3 DNA: TGTGCCAGCAGACCGACAAGGTCAAGCAATCAGCCCCAGCATTTT.

This clone was seen once. The chain combines TRBV6-1 with TRBJ1-1; tentative D call: TRBD1 (5 bases). This CDR3 comprises 13 residues. Trimming took 8 bases from V and 6 from J, leaving 16 bases between them. Germline-derived CDR1 and CDR2 are MNHNS and SASEGT. CDR3: CASGGRIGAEAFF. As DNA, the CDR3 is TGTGCCAGCGGGGGGAGAATCGGCGCTGAAGCTTTCTTT.

V is TRBV6-5 and J is TRBJ1-4; TRBD1 is a possible D gene (6 bases). Germline V gene data show CDR1 as MNHEY and CDR2 as SVGAGI. The ends were cut back, 6 bases at V and 8 bases at J, with 13 bases in the middle. The CDR3 covers 13 residues. DNA for the CDR3: TGTGCCAGCAGAACGGGACAAGAGGAAAAACTGTTTTTT. This codes for CASRTGQEEKLFF.

The chain uses TRBV6-6 and TRBJ1-2; 9 nucleotides align to TRBD1. V was clipped by 0 bases and J by 8 bases; unmatched bases: 7. There are 15 residues in the CDR3. CDR1 and CDR2 from the germline V gene are MNHNY and SVGAGI (reference sequence). This CDR3 is CASSYSGTGNMGYTF. The CDR3 DNA reads TGTGCCAGCAGTTACTCGGGGACAGGGAACATGGGCTACACCTTC.

This clone has a handful of counts. The chain links TRBV15 to TRBJ1-2; no definite D call. Deletions cut 1 base from V and 8 bases from J, with 14 bases between. The CDR3 loop spans 14 amino acids. CDR1 and CDR2 (germline): LNHNV, YYDKDF (reference sequence). The CDR3 loop reads CATSRARGGLGYTF. In DNA form, the CDR3 reads TGTGCCACCAGCAGAGCCCGTGGTGGCTTGGGCTACACCTTC.

V gene TRBV9 combines with J gene TRBJ2-1; TRBD1 matches 8 bases. With 0 bases clipped from V and 2 bases from J, the junction kept 10 bases outside the gene matches. This CDR3 is 18 amino acids long. Germline V CDR1 and CDR2: SGDLS, YYNGEE. The CDR3 coding sequence is TGTGCCAGCAGCGTAGAGGCAGGGGGCGCGAGGACCTACAATGAGCAGTTCTTC. Encoded protein: CASSVEAGGARTYNEQFF.

In this sample, this clone turned up a few times. V gene TRBV5-4 combines with J gene TRBJ2-2, with TRBD2 matching over 12 bases. The germline V gene encodes CDR1 SGHNT and CDR2 YYREEE (reference sequence). The CDR3 has 16 residues. The trim removed 4 bases at V and 4 bases at J, leaving 5 bases unmatched. The DNA of the CDR3 is TGTGCCAGCAGCCAGACTAGCGGGGGAGCCACCGGGGAGCTGTTTTTT. Translated, it gives CASSQTSGGATGELFF. The complete variable domain, with remaining parts taken from reference TRBV5-4 and TRBJ2-2, reads ETGVTQSPTHLIKTRGQQVTLRCSSQSGHNTVSWYQQALGQGPQFIFQYYREEENGRGNFPPRFSGLQFPNYSSELNVNALELDDSALYLCASSQTSGGATGELFFGEGSRLTVL.